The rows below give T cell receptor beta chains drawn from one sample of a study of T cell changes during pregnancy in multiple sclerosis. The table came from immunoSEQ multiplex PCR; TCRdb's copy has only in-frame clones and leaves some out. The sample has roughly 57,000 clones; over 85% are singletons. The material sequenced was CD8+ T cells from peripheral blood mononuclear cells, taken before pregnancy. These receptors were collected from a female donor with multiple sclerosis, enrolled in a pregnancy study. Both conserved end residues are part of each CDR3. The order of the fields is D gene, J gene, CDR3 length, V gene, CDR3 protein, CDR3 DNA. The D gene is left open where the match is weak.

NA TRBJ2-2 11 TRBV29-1 CSVEAVGELFF TGCAGCGTTGAAGCGGTCGGGGAGCTGTTTTTT
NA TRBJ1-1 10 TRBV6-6 CASSRDEAFF TGTGCCAGCAGTCGAGATGAAGCTTTCTTT
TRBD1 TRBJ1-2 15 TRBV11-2 CASSLGAGGDYGYTF TGTGCCAGCAGCTTAGGGGCAGGGGGCGACTATGGCTACACCTTC
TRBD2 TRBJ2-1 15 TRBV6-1 CASSVAGGLDNEQFF TGTGCCAGCAGCGTAGCGGGGGGGCTAGACAATGAGCAGTTCTTC
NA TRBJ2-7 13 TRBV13 CASSPGPRYEQYF TGTGCCAGCAGCCCTGGGCCCCGCTACGAGCAGTACTTC
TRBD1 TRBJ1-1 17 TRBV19 CASSMIPGQGMNPEAFF TGTGCCAGTAGTATGATCCCGGGACAGGGGATGAACCCTGAAGCTTTCTTT
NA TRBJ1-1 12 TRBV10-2 CASRALSTEAFF TGCGCCAGCAGGGCCCTCTCCACTGAAGCTTTCTTT
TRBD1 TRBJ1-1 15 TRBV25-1 CASSEWGQVNTEAFF TGTGCCAGCAGTGAATGGGGACAGGTGAACACTGAAGCTTTCTTT
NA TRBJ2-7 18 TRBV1 CTSSQASRDRDTSYEQYF TGCACCAGCAGCCAAGCATCGAGGGACAGGGACACCTCCTACGAGCAGTACTTC
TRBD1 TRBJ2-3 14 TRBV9 CASSPTGDPDTQYF TGTGCCAGCAGCCCAACAGGGGACCCAGATACGCAGTATTTT
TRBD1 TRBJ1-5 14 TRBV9 CASSADRGGQPQHF TGTGCCAGCAGCGCAGACAGGGGCGGTCAGCCCCAGCATTTT
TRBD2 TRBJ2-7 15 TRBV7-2 CASSSSSGATYEQYF TGTGCCAGCAGCAGCTCTAGCGGGGCGACCTACGAGCAGTACTTC
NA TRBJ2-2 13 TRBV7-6 CASSLGGHGELFF TGTGCCAGCAGCTTAGGAGGGCACGGGGAGCTGTTTTTT
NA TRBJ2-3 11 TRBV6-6 CASRLADTQYF TGTGCCAGCAGACTTGCAGATACGCAGTATTTT
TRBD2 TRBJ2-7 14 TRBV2 CASSAGGGPYEQYF TGTGCCAGCAGTGCTGGCGGGGGACCCTACGAGCAGTACTTC
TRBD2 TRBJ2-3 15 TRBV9 CASSGSGGSTDTQYF TGTGCCAGCAGCGGTAGCGGGGGTTCCACAGATACGCAGTATTTT
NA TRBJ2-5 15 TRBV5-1 CASSPGSMGGETQYF TGCGCCAGCAGCCCCGGGAGTATGGGCGGGGAGACCCAGTACTTC
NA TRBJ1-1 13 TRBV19 CASSASGWTEAFF TGTGCCAGTAGTGCCAGCGGGTGGACTGAAGCTTTCTTT
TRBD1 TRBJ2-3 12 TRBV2 CAKGTGTDTQYF TGTGCCAAAGGGACAGGCACAGATACGCAGTATTTT
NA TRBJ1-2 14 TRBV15 CATSRDLGVDGYTF TGTGCCACCAGCAGAGATCTAGGGGTAGACGGCTACACCTTC
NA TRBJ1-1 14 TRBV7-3 CASSLTRGMTEAFF TGTGCCAGCAGCTTAACTCGGGGTATGACTGAAGCTTTCTTT
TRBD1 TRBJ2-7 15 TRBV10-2 CASSGGTGYGYEQYF TGCGCCAGCAGTGGCGGGACAGGATATGGCTACGAGCAGTACTTC
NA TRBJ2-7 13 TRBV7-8 CASSLSDKYEQYF TGTGCCAGCAGCCTATCTGACAAATACGAGCAGTACTTC
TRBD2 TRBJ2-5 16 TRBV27 CASSVSSGGAGETQYF TGTGCCAGCAGTGTCTCTAGCGGGGGGGCGGGAGAGACCCAGTACTTC
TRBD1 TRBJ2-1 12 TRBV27 CAITTGAGEQFF TGTGCCATCACGACAGGGGCTGGTGAGCAGTTCTTC
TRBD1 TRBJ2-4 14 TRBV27 CASSLWDRVDIQYF TGTGCCAGCAGTTTATGGGACAGGGTTGACATTCAGTACTTC
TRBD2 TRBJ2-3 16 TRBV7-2 CASSRGLAEWADTQYF TGTGCCAGCAGCAGGGGACTAGCGGAATGGGCAGATACGCAGTATTTT